Below, 32 T cell receptor beta chains from the same sample are listed, as sequenced in a study of regulatory T cells in long-lasting Graves disease. CDR3 regions were amplified by Arm-PCR using iRepertoire HTBI primers to build TCR beta libraries. TCRdb re-analysed the multiplex PCR reads in MiXCR, keeping a single row per CDR3 protein. This table holds more than 650,000 distinct CDR3 sequences, about 30% found once. The time point: persistent/refractory GD, antithyroid drugs over 5 years with positive TRAb. With RNA extracted from PBMCs as input, the TCR library was made. Sequencing used peripheral blood mononuclear cells (PBMCs), obtained when the disease was refractory, from a patient treated with antithyroid drugs. Receptors were obtained from a female donor with Graves disease.

This clonotype was recorded many times. This chain connects TRBV11-2 to TRBJ2-2, with D perhaps TRBD1 (6 bases). Germline V lookup: CDR1 SGHAT, CDR2 FQNNGV. V gave up 3 bases and J gave up 4 bases, with 12 bases separating them. This CDR3 is 15 amino acids long. This CDR3 is CASSLEAGATGELFF. The CDR3 DNA reads as TGTGCCAGCAGCTTGGAGGCAGGGGCCACCGGGGAGCTGTTTTTT.

This clonotype was observed a handful of times. The CDR3 coding sequence is TGCAGTGCCTATCCCGAGCGGGAGGGCCTAGAGACCCAGTACTTC. It is translated as CSAYPEREGLETQYF. The chain is built from TRBV20-1 and TRBJ2-5, with TRBD2 matching over 10 bases. This CDR3 is built from 15 residues. The V gene's germline CDR1 is DFQATT and CDR2 SNEGSKA (reference sequence). J lost 4 bases, V lost 6 bases, and 11 bases had no gene match.

The sample holds a few counts of this clonotype. The chain links TRBV5-5 to TRBJ1-1; 8 bases fit TRBD1. Germline V gives CDR1 SGHKS, CDR2 YYEKEE (reference sequence). After removal of 5 bases from V and 1 base from J, the junction contained 13 bases not matched to a gene. The CDR3 covers 17 residues. CDR3 sequence reads: CASRWTGTGIGNTEAFF. The CDR3 DNA follows: TGTGCCAGCAGATGGACCGGGACAGGTATAGGGAACACTGAAGCTTTCTTT.

As DNA, the CDR3 is TGTGCCAGCAGCCAGGTCAGGGAGCCCCAGCATTTT. Translated: CASSQVREPQHF. The genes are TRBV28 and TRBJ1-5, with D tentatively TRBD1 (5 bases). There are 12 residues in the CDR3. The V and J ends lost 6 bases and 8 bases respectively, with 11 bases between them. The V gene's germline CDR1 is MDHEN and CDR2 SYDVKM.

In this sample, this clonotype turned up a few times. The CDR3 sequence is CSALDRRSGNTIYF. The CDR3 region has the DNA TGCAGTGCGCTGGACAGGCGCTCTGGAAACACCATATATTTT. The chain uses TRBV20-1 and TRBJ1-3; 7 bases map to TRBD1. With V trimmed by 6 bases and J by 0 bases, 5 bases remained unmatched. The CDR3 is made up of 14 amino acids. CDR1 and CDR2 (germline): DFQATT, SNEGSKA (reference sequence).

This clonotype has a count of ten or more. V usage is TRBV28 and J usage is TRBJ1-2, with D possibly matching TRBD1 (6 bases). Trimming removed 10 bases from V and 4 bases from J, with 16 bases in between. CDR1 MDHEN and CDR2 SYDVKM come from the germline V gene. CDR3 length equals 13 residues. CDR3 amino acids: CATTQGQIYGYTF. CDR3 DNA sequence: TGTGCCACCACTCAAGGACAGATCTATGGCTACACCTTC.

V and J are TRBV5-1 and TRBJ1-1, with D possibly TRBD1 on 6 matching bases. Trimming cost V 4 bases and J 1 base, with 14 bases left between them. This CDR3 has 15 residues. Germline V gene lookup returns CDR1 SGHRS and CDR2 YFSETQ. CDR3 residues: CASSGRGGGNTEAFF. The DNA for the CDR3 is TGCGCCAGCAGCGGCAGGGGTGGTGGGAACACTGAAGCTTTCTTT.

This clonotype came up a few times. The chain employs TRBV5-1 and TRBJ1-2; 8 positions agree with TRBD1. With V trimmed by 0 bases and J by 6 bases, 7 bases remained unmatched. The CDR3 runs to 15 residues. The V gene's germline CDR1 is SGHRS and CDR2 YFSETQ. As DNA, the CDR3 is TGCGCCAGCAGCTTGGCCCAGGGGGCGCTTAATGGCTACACCTTC. Encoded protein: CASSLAQGALNGYTF.

This clonotype was detected many times. The rearrangement uses TRBV6-5 and TRBJ1-2; no clear D gene. This CDR3 is built from 17 residues. The germline V and J ends were trimmed by 2 bases and 5 bases, with 21 bases remaining between them. Germline CDR1 is MNHEY and CDR2 is SVGAGI. Here the CDR3 reads CASSYGQPSASGYGYTF. The CDR3 nucleotides read TGTGCCAGCAGTTACGGTCAGCCCTCGGCCTCGGGGTATGGCTACACCTTC.

This clonotype was seen repeatedly, ten times or more. The chain couples TRBV12-5 to TRBJ2-2, with 14 bases lining up with TRBD2. V shed 5 bases and J 3 bases; nucleotides not matched to a gene: 5. The length of the CDR3 is 17 residues. Germline assignment: CDR1 LGHNT and CDR2 FRNRAP. This CDR3 is CASGARLAGGYTGELFF. CDR3 DNA sequence: TGTGCTAGTGGTGCACGACTAGCGGGAGGGTACACCGGGGAGCTGTTTTTT.

This clonotype showed up just a few times. The rearrangement links TRBV7-9 to TRBJ2-7; maybe TRBD2 (5 bases). This CDR3 contains 17 residues. CDR1 is SEHNR, CDR2 FQNEAQ, per germline (reference sequence). Trimming cost V 5 bases and J 9 bases, with 29 bases left between them. Here the CDR3 reads CASSLGVDIYLAEGQYF. The CDR3 region has the DNA TGTGCCAGCAGCCTAGGCGTCGACATCTACCTTGCTGAGGGGCAGTACTTC. Full variable domain (missing parts from reference TRBV7-9 and TRBJ2-7): DTGVSQNPRHKITKRGQNVTFRCDPISEHNRLYWYRQTLGQGPEFLTYFQNEAQLEKSRLLSDRFSAERPKGSFSTLEIQRTEQGDSAMYLCASSLGVDIYLAEGQYFGPGTRLTVT.

This clonotype was observed a few times. This chain connects TRBV20-1 to TRBJ1-4, with D perhaps TRBD1 (6 bases). The germline V gene has CDR1 DFQATT and CDR2 SNEGSKA (reference sequence). The ends were cut back, 5 bases at V and 6 bases at J, with 16 bases in the middle. The CDR3 loop spans 14 amino acids. In DNA, the CDR3 is TGCAGTGCTCCAAGCCGAGGGGGGGATGAAAAACTGTTTTTT. Its translation: CSAPSRGGDEKLFF.

About this clonotype: At one of its ends the junction is not consistent with the germline gene, which may arise from a read error. The CDR3 here is CASTLGHGTGELFF. The CDR3 DNA reads TGTGCCAGCACCTTAGGTCACGGAACCGGGGAGCTGTTTTTT. The rearrangement uses TRBV7-9 and TRBJ2-2; D unresolved. CDR1 and CDR2 from the germline V gene are SEHNR and FQNEAQ (reference sequence). The CDR3 runs to 14 residues.

This clonotype was recorded many times. A read error is possible here, since a much larger clone lies one base away. This chain connects TRBV6-1 to TRBJ1-5; D perhaps matches TRBD1 (5 bases). The germline V gene encodes CDR1 MNHNS and CDR2 SASEGT. The CDR3 sequence is 13 residues long. With 7 bases removed from V and 0 bases from J, the gap between germline ends came to 7 bases. The CDR3 protein is CASNQGSNQPQHF. As DNA, the CDR3 is TGTGCCAGCAATCAGGGTAGCAATCAGCCCCAGCATTTT.

CDR3: CASSISSSYEQYF. CDR3 nucleotides: TGTGCCAGCAGTATTTCCTCCTCCTACGAGCAGTACTTC. J is TRBJ2-7 and V is TRBV12-3 or TRBV12-4; D ambiguous. This CDR3 contains 13 residues. V lost 5 bases and J 0 bases, leaving 8 bases between the germline ends.

The V gene is TRBV25-1, the J gene TRBJ1-2, with D hard to call. The CDR3 length is 13 residues. Germline CDR1 MGHDK, CDR2 SYGVNS. V was pared by 6 bases and J by 7 bases, with 15 bases between. The CDR3 DNA follows: TGTGCCAGCAGCGCCTATTTGGGATCTGGCTACACCTTC. It specifies CASSAYLGSGYTF.

This clonotype turned up a few times. V gene TRBV2 combines with J gene TRBJ2-3, with D possibly called TRBD1 or TRBD2 (5 bases each). Trimming removed 9 bases from V and 2 bases from J, with 15 bases in between. Per germline, CDR1 SNHLY and CDR2 FYNNEI. The CDR3 consists of 14 residues. CDR3 amino acids: CASKGRVPTDTQYF. CDR3 bases: TGTGCCAGTAAGGGACGGGTACCCACAGATACGCAGTATTTT.

This clonotype was counted a few times. The chain couples TRBV25-1 to TRBJ1-2; D gene unclear. V lost 2 bases and J 5 bases, leaving 12 bases between the germline ends. Germline CDR1 and CDR2: MGHDK and SYGVNS. The CDR3 contains 14 residues. The CDR3 spells CASSEAGYRYGYTF. As DNA, the CDR3 is TGTGCCAGCAGTGAAGCCGGTTACCGTTATGGCTACACCTTC.

The chain's CDR3 is CASSTGLAGRNTGELFF. The CDR3 DNA sequence: TGCGCCAGCAGCACTGGACTAGCGGGAAGAAATACCGGGGAGCTGTTTTTT. V is TRBV5-1 and J is TRBJ2-2; TRBD2 agrees at 12 bases. The CDR3 consists of 17 residues. The germline CDR1 and CDR2 sequences are SGHRS and YFSETQ. Trimming removed 4 bases from V and 5 bases from J; junction bases left unmatched: 9.

This clonotype appeared a few times. This sequence joins TRBV29-1 and TRBJ1-2; tentative D call: TRBD1 (5 bases). The V end lost 5 bases, the J end lost 3 bases, and 10 bases lay between the germline ends. The CDR3 spans 12 residues. Germline CDR1 is SQVTM and CDR2 is ANQGSEA. CDR3: CSVSRQHYGYTF. CDR3 coding DNA: TGCAGCGTTTCAAGACAGCACTATGGCTACACCTTC.

This clonotype was picked up many times. The gene calls are TRBV12-3 or TRBV12-4 and TRBJ2-7, with D perhaps matching TRBD1 (5 bases). Trimming removed 5 bases from V and 1 base from J, with 12 bases in between. The CDR3 is made up of 14 amino acids. The CDR3 loop is CASSLPDSSYEQYF. In DNA form, the CDR3 reads TGTGCCAGCAGTCTCCCCGACAGTTCCTACGAGCAGTACTTC.

This clonotype has a handful of counts. V and J are TRBV12-3 or TRBV12-4 and TRBJ2-7; 14 bases align to TRBD2. The CDR3 spans 18 residues. After removal of 5 bases from V and 0 bases from J, the junction contained 9 bases not matched to a gene. The CDR3 protein is CASSSKGLAGVNSYEQYF. CDR3 DNA sequence: TGTGCCAGCAGTAGCAAGGGACTAGCGGGAGTTAACTCCTACGAGCAGTACTTC.

This clonotype occurred a few times. The genes are TRBV27 and TRBJ2-2; TRBD1 matches at 7 bases. The CDR3 runs to 15 residues. Germline CDR1 and CDR2: MNHEY and SMNVEV (reference sequence). V lost 2 bases and J lost 7; bases outside the gene matches: 7. The CDR3 coding sequence is TGTGCCAGCAGTTTACAAACAGGGGTGAGCGGGGAGCTGTTTTTT. It codes for CASSLQTGVSGELFF.

This clonotype was picked up a small number of times. J is TRBJ2-7 and V is TRBV16, with 9 bases matching TRBD1. The V and J ends lost 1 base and 6 bases, in that order; junction bases with no gene match: 13. CDR1 is KGHSY and CDR2 is FQNENV in the germline V gene. The CDR3 covers 17 residues. The CDR3: CASSQLGQGQLVGEQYF. The CDR3 coding sequence is TGTGCCAGCAGCCAATTGGGACAGGGCCAATTGGTTGGCGAGCAGTACTTC.

This clonotype was seen repeatedly, ten times or more. The chain is built from TRBV7-8 and TRBJ1-1, with TRBD1 identical over 8 bases. This CDR3 contains 14 residues. V lost 2 bases and J lost 4; bases outside the gene matches: 3. From germline, CDR1 is SGHVS and CDR2 FQNEAQ. CDR3 protein: CASSLLGTGTEAFF. The CDR3 nucleotides read TGTGCCAGCAGCTTATTGGGGACAGGCACTGAAGCTTTCTTT.

This chain uses TRBV9 with TRBJ1-6; TRBD1 matches 10 bases. Germline V CDR1 and CDR2: SGDLS, YYNGEE. This CDR3 comprises 18 residues. After removal of 0 bases from V and 8 bases from J, the junction contained 11 bases not matched to a gene. The CDR3 sequence: CASSVGGTGDGSDSPLHF. CDR3 nucleotides: TGTGCCAGCAGCGTAGGTGGGACAGGGGACGGCTCGGATTCACCCCTCCACTTT.

This clonotype was detected ten times or more. The rearrangement joins TRBV15 to TRBJ1-2, with 9 positions matching TRBD1. This CDR3 comprises 14 residues. Looked up from germline, CDR1 is LNHNV and CDR2 is YYDKDF (reference sequence). V lost 4 bases to trimming and J lost 7 bases; unmatched junction nucleotides: 7. CDR3 sequence (DNA): TGTGCCACCAGCACAATAGGACAGGGGACTGGCTACACCTTC. Its protein is CATSTIGQGTGYTF.

This chain joins TRBV20-1 and TRBJ1-1; TRBD1 might be the D (6 bases). Trimming removed 6 bases from V and 1 base from J, with 15 bases in between. Germline CDR1 and CDR2: DFQATT and SNEGSKA (reference sequence). The CDR3 extends over 14 amino acids. The CDR3 protein is CSARPQGWNTEAFF. As DNA, the CDR3 is TGCAGTGCCAGACCCCAGGGGTGGAACACTGAAGCTTTCTTT.

The V gene is TRBV20-1, the J gene TRBJ2-5, with 7 positions matching TRBD2. The germline V gene has CDR1 DFQATT and CDR2 SNEGSKA (reference sequence). CDR3 length equals 13 residues. With V trimmed by 6 bases and J by 5 bases, 9 bases remained unmatched. As DNA, the CDR3 is TGCAGTGCCGGGGGGTTGTATGGGGAGACCCAGTACTTC. Translated: CSAGGLYGETQYF.

This clonotype was detected a few times. Mismatch with germline at one junction end may stem from a read error. The chain recombines TRBV5-1 with TRBJ2-5; 8 bases map to TRBD1. CDR3 length equals 14 residues. The germline V gene encodes CDR1 SGHRS and CDR2 YFSETQ. CDR3 residues: CASVSQGDQETQYF. The CDR3 DNA sequence: TGTGCCAGCGTTTCACAGGGGGATCAAGAGACCCAGTACTTC.

This clonotype has more than one count but fewer than ten. This chain links TRBV2 with TRBJ1-1; the D gene is possibly TRBD1 (5 bases). V was pared by 3 bases and J by 1 base, with 12 bases between. The CDR3 has 15 residues. Germline V gene data show CDR1 as SNHLY and CDR2 as FYNNEI. This CDR3 reads CASSEGSGRNTEAFF. The CDR3 region has the DNA TGTGCCAGCAGTGAGGGGTCAGGGCGGAACACTGAAGCTTTCTTT.

The chain combines TRBV5-1 with TRBJ1-2; D ambiguous. The germline CDR1 and CDR2 sequences are SGHRS and YFSETQ. The CDR3 spans 14 residues. Trimming removed 0 bases from V and 5 bases from J, with 11 bases in between. CDR3 sequence (DNA): TGCGCCAGCAGCTTGGTTTCGGTGAAGTATGGCTACACCTTC. It codes for CASSLVSVKYGYTF.